The rows below give T cell receptor beta chains drawn from one sample of a study of T cells after yellow fever vaccination. MiXCR was run by TCRdb on the 5' RACE reads, yielding one entry per CDR3 protein. The table records approximately 110,000 distinct CDR3 sequences, 6.5% to 8% of them present only once. The sequencing here drew on CD4+ T cells sorted from PBMCs, taken more than 8 days after the first yellow fever vaccination. The receptors here all came from a man between 18 and 29 years old who received the YFV17D yellow fever vaccine. CDR3s include the opening cysteine and the closing phenylalanine or tryptophan. Each record gives: D gene, V gene, J gene, clone size, CDR3 DNA, CDR3 protein. The D gene is left open where the match is weak. Clone size appears in some rows only: once, few, many, or a class for an expanded clone.

>NA|TRBV25-1|TRBJ1-3|many
TGTGCCAGCAGTGAATCGGTGACTGGAAACACCATATATTTT
CASSESVTGNTIYF
>NA|TRBV5-4|TRBJ2-5|many
TGTGCCAGCAGCTTGGATGGCAGGGGCGAGACCCAGTACTTC
CASSLDGRGETQYF
>NA|TRBV4-3|TRBJ2-5|many
TGTGCCAGCAGCCAAGAGGGGTTTGGGACCCAGTACTTC
CASSQEGFGTQYF
>TRBD1|TRBV10-3|TRBJ2-5|many
TGTGCTATCAGCACCGGGACAGTAGAGACCCAGTACTTC
CAISTGTVETQYF
>NA|TRBV20-1|TRBJ1-5|many
TGCAGTGCTTGGGACGGAGTTAATCAGCCCCAGCATTTT
CSAWDGVNQPQHF
>TRBD2|TRBV11-2|TRBJ2-1|many
TGTGCCAGCAGCGTCTCCGGGACTAGCGGGGGTTTTTACAATGAGCAGTTCTTC
CASSVSGTSGGFYNEQFF
>NA|TRBV5-1|TRBJ1-1|NA
TGCGCCAGCAGCTTGGGTTCAGGGCCTGAAGCTTTCTTT
CASSLGSGPEAFF
>TRBD1|TRBV6-5|TRBJ2-4|NA
TGTGCCAGCAGTTCCGGACAGGGACTAGCCAAAAACATTCAGTACTTC
CASSSGQGLAKNIQYF
>TRBD1|TRBV6-5|TRBJ1-2|many
TGTGCCAGCAGTTACTCGACAGGGGGGTATGGCTACACCTTC
CASSYSTGGYGYTF
>TRBD1|TRBV6-5|TRBJ2-1|few
TGTGCCAGCAGTTGGACAGGGGCTATGGACAATGAGCAGTTCTTC
CASSWTGAMDNEQFF
>TRBD1|TRBV28|TRBJ2-5|NA
TGTGCCAGCAGTCAGGGGACAGGGCCTCAAGAGACCCAGTACTTC
CASSQGTGPQETQYF
>TRBD2|TRBV6-2/TRBV6-3|TRBJ2-1|many
TGTGCCAGCAGAAAAACGGGGGGGCCGGGTGAGCAGTTCTTC
CASRKTGGPGEQFF
>TRBD2|TRBV20-1|TRBJ2-1|many
TGCAGTGCTGGGCCGGCGGGGGGGCCTGATGAGCAGTTCTTC
CSAGPAGGPDEQFF
>NA|TRBV5-1|TRBJ2-6|many
TGCGCCAGCAGCTTGGGACCCCTCTCTGGGGCCAACGTCCTGACTTTC
CASSLGPLSGANVLTF
>NA|TRBV4-3|TRBJ2-6|few
TGCGCCAGCAGCCGCCAAACTGGGGCCAACGTCCTGACTTTC
CASSRQTGANVLTF
>NA|TRBV5-1|TRBJ1-4|NA
TGCGCCAGCAGCTTACAGGACAGCTCTGTGGAAAAACTGTTTTTT
CASSLQDSSVEKLFF
>NA|TRBV5-6|TRBJ1-2|few
TGTGCCAGCAGCGCAAAATACTATGGCTACACCTTC
CASSAKYYGYTF
>NA|TRBV4-3|TRBJ2-7|NA
TGCGCCAGCAGCCAAGTCGTGGGGCCGGACGAGCAGTACTTC
CASSQVVGPDEQYF
>NA|TRBV18|TRBJ2-5|many
TGTGCCAGCTCCCCCACATGGGGACAAGAGACCCAGTACTTC
CASSPTWGQETQYF
>NA|TRBV4-2|TRBJ2-1|many
TGTGCCAGCAGCCAAGCGAAGGGAAAACCCTACAATGAGCAGTTCTTC
CASSQAKGKPYNEQFF
>TRBD1|TRBV10-3|TRBJ1-1|many
TGTGCCATCAGTGGGGGACAGGGAGGCACTGAAGCTTTCTTT
CAISGGQGGTEAFF
>NA|TRBV18|TRBJ2-5|many
TGTGCCAGCTCCGACAGCAACGGGGAGACCCAGTACTTC
CASSDSNGETQYF
>NA|TRBV20-1|TRBJ1-2|NA
TGCAGTGCGACCCGACAGAAAAAAAGGACCGCTAACTATGGCTACACCTTC
CSATRQKKRTANYGYTF
>TRBD2|TRBV24-1|TRBJ2-3|many
TGTGCCACCAGTGGAGGAGCGGGGGATACAGATACGCAGTATTTT
CATSGGAGDTDTQYF
>NA|TRBV12-3/TRBV12-4|TRBJ2-5|many
TGTGCCAGCAGTTTGGATGGAAGGGAGACCCAGTACTTC
CASSLDGRETQYF
>TRBD1|TRBV2|TRBJ1-5|NA
TGTGCCAGCACCGGGACAGTCAATCAGCCCCAGCATTTT
CASTGTVNQPQHF
>TRBD1|TRBV7-2|TRBJ2-3|many
TGTGCCAGCAGCACACAGGGGTCGAGCACAGATACGCAGTATTTT
CASSTQGSSTDTQYF
>NA|TRBV6-2/TRBV6-3|TRBJ2-2|NA
TGTGCCAGCAGCCAGTTCCGCCCAGCGAACACCGGGGAGCTGTTTTTT
CASSQFRPANTGELFF
>NA|TRBV5-5|TRBJ2-1|few
TGTGCCAGCAGCTTGATGTTTGGGCCAGAGCCTTACAATGAGCAGTTCTTC
CASSLMFGPEPYNEQFF
>NA|TRBV7-9|TRBJ1-1|many
TGTGCCAGCAGCGTACAGGATACTGAAGCTTTCTTT
CASSVQDTEAFF
>NA|TRBV4-2|TRBJ2-1|many
TGTGCCAGCAGCCAAGTTCAGGGCAGCTCCTACAATGAGCAGTTCTTC
CASSQVQGSSYNEQFF
>NA|TRBV7-2|TRBJ2-3|many
TGTGCCAGCAGCTCTCGCGTGTGGGGTCCCCTGAATTTT
CASSSRVWGPLNF
>NA|TRBV12-3/TRBV12-4|TRBJ2-1|many
TGTGCCAGCACCTTAACCTACAATGAGCAGTTCTTC
CASTLTYNEQFF
>NA|TRBV9|TRBJ2-6|NA
TGTGCCAGCAGCGTCAGGACTTCTGGGGCCAACGTCCTGACTTTC
CASSVRTSGANVLTF
>TRBD1|TRBV18|TRBJ2-1|many
TGTGCCAGCTCACCGACAGGGAATGAGCAGTTCTTC
CASSPTGNEQFF
>NA|TRBV2|TRBJ1-2|many
TGTGCCAGCAGTGACACAGGGCCCTCGACGTGGGGACTCTTC
CASSDTGPSTWGLF
>NA|TRBV29-1|TRBJ2-4|many
TGCAGCGCAGCCACAGGGCTAGCCAAAAACATTCAGTACTTC
CSAATGLAKNIQYF
>TRBD1|TRBV3-1|TRBJ2-3|many
TGTGCCAGCAGCACGACAGGGAGTTTCACAGATACGCAGTATTTT
CASSTTGSFTDTQYF
>NA|TRBV6-6|TRBJ2-7|many
TGTGCCAGCTTGGAGCAGGTCCTGGGTGAGCAGTACTTC
CASLEQVLGEQYF
>NA|TRBV7-9|TRBJ1-1|few
TGTGCCAGCAGCGTTAGAACCGGGACTGAAGCTTTCTTT
CASSVRTGTEAFF
>TRBD1|TRBV5-6|TRBJ2-7|few
TGTGCCAGCAGCCTGGGACAGGGAAAGTCAAATTACGAGCAGTACTTC
CASSLGQGKSNYEQYF
>NA|TRBV9|TRBJ2-5|many
TGTGCCAGCAGCGGCAGAGTTTGGGGGACCCAGTACTTC
CASSGRVWGTQYF
>NA|TRBV12-3/TRBV12-4|TRBJ1-3|many
TGTGCCAGCAGTTTAGGGCCATTCAGCTCTGGAAACACCATATATTTT
CASSLGPFSSGNTIYF
>TRBD1|TRBV6-2/TRBV6-3|TRBJ1-2|many
TGTGCCAGCAGTTACTCGGCAGGGGGCTATGGCTACACCTTC
CASSYSAGGYGYTF
>TRBD1|TRBV12-3/TRBV12-4|TRBJ2-3|many
TGTGCCAGCACCGCCCGGGACAGGGTCGGAGGTACGCAGTATTTT
CASTARDRVGGTQYF
>TRBD1|TRBV27|TRBJ2-6|few
TGTGCCAGCAGTTTCGGGACAGGGGTCGGGGCCAACGTCCTGACTTTC
CASSFGTGVGANVLTF
>NA|TRBV3-1|TRBJ1-2|many
TGTGCCAGCAGCCAAGACGGTTTTAACTATGGCTACACCTTC
CASSQDGFNYGYTF
>NA|TRBV5-4|TRBJ2-2|NA
TGTGCCAGCAGCTTAATGGCGGGGGCCCCCGGGGAGCTGTTTTTT
CASSLMAGAPGELFF
>TRBD1|TRBV7-2|TRBJ2-1|many
TGTGCCAGCAGCTCCCTGGGACAGGGGAGCTCCTACAATGAGCAGTTCTTC
CASSSLGQGSSYNEQFF
>NA|TRBV4-3|TRBJ1-4|many
TGCGCCAGCAGCCAAGTGGCGGGATTTAATGAAAAACTGTTTTTT
CASSQVAGFNEKLFF
>TRBD2|TRBV15|TRBJ2-5|many
TGTGCCACCAGCAACAGGTGGACTAGCGGGGGGGCCGTGGGGACCCAGTACTTC
CATSNRWTSGGAVGTQYF
>TRBD2|TRBV6-2/TRBV6-3|TRBJ2-1|many
TGTGCCAGCCTACTAGCGGAGTACAATGAGCAGTTCTTC
CASLLAEYNEQFF